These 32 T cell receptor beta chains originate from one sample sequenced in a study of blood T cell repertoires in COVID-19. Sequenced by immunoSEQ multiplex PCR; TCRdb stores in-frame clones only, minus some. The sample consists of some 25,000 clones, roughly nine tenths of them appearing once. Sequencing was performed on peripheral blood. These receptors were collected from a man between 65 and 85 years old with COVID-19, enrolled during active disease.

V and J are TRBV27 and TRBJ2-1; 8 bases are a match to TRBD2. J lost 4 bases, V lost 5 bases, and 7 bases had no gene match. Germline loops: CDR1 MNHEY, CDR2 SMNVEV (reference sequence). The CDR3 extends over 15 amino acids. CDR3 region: CASSPTSSGYNEQFF. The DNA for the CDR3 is TGTGCCAGCAGTCCTACTTCTAGCGGGTACAATGAGCAGTTCTTC.

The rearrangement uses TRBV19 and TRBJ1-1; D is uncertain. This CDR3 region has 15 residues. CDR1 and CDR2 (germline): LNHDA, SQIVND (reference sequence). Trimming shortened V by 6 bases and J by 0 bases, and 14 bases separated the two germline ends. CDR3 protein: CASSHTILMNTEAFF. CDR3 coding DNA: TGTGCCAGTAGCCACACTATCCTCATGAACACTGAAGCTTTCTTT.

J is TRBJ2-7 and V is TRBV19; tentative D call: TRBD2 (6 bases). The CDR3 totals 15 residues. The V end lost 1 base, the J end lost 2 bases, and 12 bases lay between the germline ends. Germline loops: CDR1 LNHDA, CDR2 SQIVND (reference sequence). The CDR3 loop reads CASSIATSSAYEQYF. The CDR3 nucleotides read TGTGCCAGTAGTATAGCAACTAGCAGTGCCTACGAGCAGTACTTC.

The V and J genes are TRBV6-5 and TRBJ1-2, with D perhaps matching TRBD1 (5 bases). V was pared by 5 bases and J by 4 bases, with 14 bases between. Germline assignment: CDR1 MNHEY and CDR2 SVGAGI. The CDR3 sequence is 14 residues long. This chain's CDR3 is CASSPWGVSYGYTF. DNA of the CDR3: TGTGCCAGCAGTCCGTGGGGGGTGTCCTATGGCTACACCTTC.

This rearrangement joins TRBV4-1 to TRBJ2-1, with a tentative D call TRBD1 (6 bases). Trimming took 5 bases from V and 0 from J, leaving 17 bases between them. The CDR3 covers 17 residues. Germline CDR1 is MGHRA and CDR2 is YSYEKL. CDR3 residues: CASSSRYRTASYNEQFF. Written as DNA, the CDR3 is TGCGCCAGCAGCTCCCGATATCGGACAGCCTCCTACAATGAGCAGTTCTTC.

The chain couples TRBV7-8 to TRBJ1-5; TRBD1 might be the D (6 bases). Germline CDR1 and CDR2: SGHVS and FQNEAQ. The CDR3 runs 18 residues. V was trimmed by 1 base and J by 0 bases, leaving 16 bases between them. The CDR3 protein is CASSLGAGALYSNQPQHF. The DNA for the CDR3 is TGTGCCAGCAGCTTAGGAGCGGGGGCACTTTATAGCAATCAGCCCCAGCATTTT.

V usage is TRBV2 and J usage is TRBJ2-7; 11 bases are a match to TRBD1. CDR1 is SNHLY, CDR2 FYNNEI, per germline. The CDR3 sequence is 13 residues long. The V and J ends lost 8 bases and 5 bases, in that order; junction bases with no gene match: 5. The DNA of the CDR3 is TGTGCCAGCTGCGGACAGGGGGCCCACGAGCAGTACTTC. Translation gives CASCGQGAHEQYF.

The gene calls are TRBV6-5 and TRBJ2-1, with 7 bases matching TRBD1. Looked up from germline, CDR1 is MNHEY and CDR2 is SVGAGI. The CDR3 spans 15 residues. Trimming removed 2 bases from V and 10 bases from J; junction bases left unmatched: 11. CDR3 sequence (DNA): TGTGCCAGCAGTTACGACACGGGACAGCCACGGGAGCAGTTCTTC. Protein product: CASSYDTGQPREQFF.

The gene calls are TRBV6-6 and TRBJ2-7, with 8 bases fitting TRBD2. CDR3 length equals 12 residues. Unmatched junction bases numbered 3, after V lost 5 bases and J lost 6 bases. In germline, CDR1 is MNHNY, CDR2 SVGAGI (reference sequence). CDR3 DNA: TGTGCCAGCAGTCTCCGGGAGGGCGAGCAGTACTTC. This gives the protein CASSLREGEQYF.

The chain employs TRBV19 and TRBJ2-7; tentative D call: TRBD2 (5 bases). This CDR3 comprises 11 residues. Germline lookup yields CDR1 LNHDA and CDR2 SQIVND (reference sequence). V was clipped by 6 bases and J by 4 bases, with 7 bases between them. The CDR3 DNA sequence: TGTGCCAGTAGCGGCGGGTACGAGCAGTACTTC. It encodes CASSGGYEQYF.

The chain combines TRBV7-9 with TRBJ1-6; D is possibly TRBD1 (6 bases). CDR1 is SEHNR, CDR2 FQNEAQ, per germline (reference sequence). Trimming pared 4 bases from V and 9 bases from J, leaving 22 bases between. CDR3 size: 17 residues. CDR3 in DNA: TGTGCCAGCAGCTACCCACAGGGAGCAGGGTCGTTTTCACCCCTCCACTTT. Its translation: CASSYPQGAGSFSPLHF.

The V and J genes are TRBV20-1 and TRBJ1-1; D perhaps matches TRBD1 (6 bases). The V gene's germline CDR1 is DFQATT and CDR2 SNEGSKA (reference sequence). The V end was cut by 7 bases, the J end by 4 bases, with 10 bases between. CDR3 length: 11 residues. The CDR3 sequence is CSVRGPTEAFF. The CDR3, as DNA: TGCAGTGTCAGGGGACCCACTGAAGCTTTCTTT.

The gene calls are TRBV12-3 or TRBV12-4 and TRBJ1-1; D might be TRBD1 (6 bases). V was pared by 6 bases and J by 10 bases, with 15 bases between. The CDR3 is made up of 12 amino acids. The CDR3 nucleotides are TGTGCCAGCAGCTTCGACAGGTACGCAGCTTTCTTT. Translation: CASSFDRYAAFF.

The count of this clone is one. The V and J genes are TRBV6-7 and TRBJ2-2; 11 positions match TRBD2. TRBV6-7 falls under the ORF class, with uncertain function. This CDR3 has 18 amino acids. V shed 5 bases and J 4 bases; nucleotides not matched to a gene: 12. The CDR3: CASSQGTSGAAATGELFF. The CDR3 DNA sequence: TGTGCCAGCAGTCAGGGGACTAGCGGAGCGGCCGCCACCGGGGAGCTGTTTTTT.

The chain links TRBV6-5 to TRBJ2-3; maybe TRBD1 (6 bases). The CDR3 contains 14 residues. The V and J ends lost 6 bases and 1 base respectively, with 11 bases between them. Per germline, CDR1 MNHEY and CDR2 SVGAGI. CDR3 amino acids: CASSQRTGTDTQYF. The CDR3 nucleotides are TGTGCCAGCAGCCAGAGGACAGGCACAGATACGCAGTATTTT.

In nucleotides, the CDR3 is TGTGCCAGCAGCTCTCACAGGGGGGCCAAAAACATTCAGTACTTC. Protein: CASSSHRGAKNIQYF. The chain joins TRBV7-6 to TRBJ2-4, with 8 bases identical to TRBD1. The germline V gene has CDR1 SGHVS and CDR2 FNYEAQ. The CDR3 contains 15 residues. V was pared by 4 bases and J by 1 base, with 3 bases of the junction left unmatched.

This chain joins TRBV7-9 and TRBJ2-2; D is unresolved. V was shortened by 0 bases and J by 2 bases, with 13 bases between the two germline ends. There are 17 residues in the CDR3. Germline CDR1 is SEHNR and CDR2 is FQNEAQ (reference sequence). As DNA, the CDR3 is TGTGCCAGCAGCTTAGCGTTATTGAGGCCCAACACCGGGGAGCTGTTTTTT. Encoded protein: CASSLALLRPNTGELFF.

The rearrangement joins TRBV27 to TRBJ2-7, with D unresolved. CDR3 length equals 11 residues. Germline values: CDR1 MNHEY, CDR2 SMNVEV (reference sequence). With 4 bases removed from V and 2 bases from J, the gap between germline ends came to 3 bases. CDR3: CASSSTYEQYF. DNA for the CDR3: TGTGCCAGCAGTTCAACCTACGAGCAGTACTTC.

The CDR3 nucleotides read TGCAGTGCTAGTTCGGCGGAGTCATACAATGAGCAGTTCTTC. It yields the protein CSASSAESYNEQFF. V usage is TRBV20-1 and J usage is TRBJ2-1; no clear D gene. The CDR3 has 14 residues. Germline CDR1 reads DFQATT; CDR2 reads SNEGSKA (reference sequence). Trimming left V 3 bases short and J 4 bases short, with 13 bases between.

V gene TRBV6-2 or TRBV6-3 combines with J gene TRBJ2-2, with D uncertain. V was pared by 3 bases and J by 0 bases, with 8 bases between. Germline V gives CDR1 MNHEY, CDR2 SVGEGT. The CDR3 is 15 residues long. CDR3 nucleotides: TGTGCCAGCAGTTATGGGCAGACGAACACCGGGGAGCTGTTTTTT. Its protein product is CASSYGQTNTGELFF.

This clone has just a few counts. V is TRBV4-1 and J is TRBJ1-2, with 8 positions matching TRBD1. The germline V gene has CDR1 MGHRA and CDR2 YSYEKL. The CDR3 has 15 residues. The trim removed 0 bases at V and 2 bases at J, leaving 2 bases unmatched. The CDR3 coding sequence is TGCGCCAGCAGCCAAGAGAGGACAGGGAACTATGGCTACACCTTC. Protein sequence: CASSQERTGNYGYTF.

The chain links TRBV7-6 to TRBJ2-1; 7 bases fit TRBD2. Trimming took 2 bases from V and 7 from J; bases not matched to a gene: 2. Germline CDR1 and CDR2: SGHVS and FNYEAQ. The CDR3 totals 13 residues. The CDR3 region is CASSLTGGNEQFF. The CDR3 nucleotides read TGTGCCAGCAGCTTAACGGGGGGTAATGAGCAGTTCTTC.

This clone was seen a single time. CDR3 coding DNA: TGTGCCAGCAGCCTCTGGGGTGCGGGGCTACACACTGAAGCTTTCTTT. Amino acids: CASSLWGAGLHTEAFF. The chain employs TRBV5-6 and TRBJ1-1, with a possible D match to TRBD1 (5 bases). Trimming removed 4 bases at V and 3 bases at J, with 19 bases between. Germline loops: CDR1 SGHDT, CDR2 YYEEEE. The CDR3 sequence is 16 residues long.

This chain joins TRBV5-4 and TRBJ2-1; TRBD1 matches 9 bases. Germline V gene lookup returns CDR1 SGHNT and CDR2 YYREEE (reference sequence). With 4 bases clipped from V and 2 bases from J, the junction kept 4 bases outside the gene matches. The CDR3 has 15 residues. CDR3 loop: CASSPGQGTYNEQFF. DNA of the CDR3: TGTGCCAGCAGCCCAGGACAGGGGACCTACAATGAGCAGTTCTTC.

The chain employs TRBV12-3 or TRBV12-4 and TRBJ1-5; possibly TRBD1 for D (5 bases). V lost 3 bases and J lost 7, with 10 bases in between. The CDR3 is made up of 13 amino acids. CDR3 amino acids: CASSLGGSQPQHF. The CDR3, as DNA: TGTGCCAGCAGTTTGGGGGGGTCCCAGCCCCAGCATTTT.

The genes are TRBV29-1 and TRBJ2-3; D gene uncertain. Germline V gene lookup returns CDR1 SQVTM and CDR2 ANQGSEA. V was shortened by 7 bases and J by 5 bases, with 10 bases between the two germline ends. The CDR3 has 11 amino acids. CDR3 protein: CSAGPGDTQYF. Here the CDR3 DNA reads TGCAGCGCCGGCCCGGGAGATACGCAGTATTTT.

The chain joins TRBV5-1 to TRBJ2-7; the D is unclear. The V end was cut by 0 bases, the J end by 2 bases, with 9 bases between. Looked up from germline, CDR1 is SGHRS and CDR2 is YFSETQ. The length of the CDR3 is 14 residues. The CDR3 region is CASSLDPGPYEQYF. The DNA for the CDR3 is TGCGCCAGCAGCTTGGACCCGGGTCCCTACGAGCAGTACTTC.

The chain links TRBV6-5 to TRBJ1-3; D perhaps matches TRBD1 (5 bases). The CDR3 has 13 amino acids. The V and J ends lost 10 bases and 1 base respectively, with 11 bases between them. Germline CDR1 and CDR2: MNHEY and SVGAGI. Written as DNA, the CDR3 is TGTGCCACCCGGCAGGGATCTGGAAACACCATATATTTT. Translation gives CATRQGSGNTIYF.

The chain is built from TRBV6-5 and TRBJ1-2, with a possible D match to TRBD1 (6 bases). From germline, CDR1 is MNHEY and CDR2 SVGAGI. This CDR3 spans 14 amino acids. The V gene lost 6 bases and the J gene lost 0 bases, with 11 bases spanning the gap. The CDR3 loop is CASSRDISNYGYTF. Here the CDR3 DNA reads TGTGCCAGCAGCCGGGACATTTCTAACTATGGCTACACCTTC.

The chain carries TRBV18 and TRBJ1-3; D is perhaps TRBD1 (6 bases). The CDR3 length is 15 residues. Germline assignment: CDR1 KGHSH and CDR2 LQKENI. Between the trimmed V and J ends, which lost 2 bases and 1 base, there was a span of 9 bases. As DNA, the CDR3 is TGTGCCAGCTCACCAGGACAGATTTCTGGAAACACCATATATTTT. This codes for CASSPGQISGNTIYF.

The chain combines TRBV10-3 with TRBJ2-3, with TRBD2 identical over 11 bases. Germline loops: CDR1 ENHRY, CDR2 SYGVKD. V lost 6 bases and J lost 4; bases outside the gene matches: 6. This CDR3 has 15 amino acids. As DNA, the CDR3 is TGTGCCATCAGCCGTAGCGGGGGGGCAGCAGATACGCAGTATTTT. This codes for CAISRSGGAADTQYF.

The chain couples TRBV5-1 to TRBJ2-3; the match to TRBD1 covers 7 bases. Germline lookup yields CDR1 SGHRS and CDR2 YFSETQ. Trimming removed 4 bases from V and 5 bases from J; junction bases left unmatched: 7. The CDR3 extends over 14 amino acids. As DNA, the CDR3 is TGCGCCAGCAGCCCCCCGACAGGGAGAGATACGCAGTATTTT. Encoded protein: CASSPPTGRDTQYF.